This T cell receptor beta chain stems from a study of beta chain features in type 1 diabetes. The overall study: The study found patients and healthy donors alike in age, gender and cell yields.

This clone was seen a few times. The study reverse transcribed the entire isolated RNA, so it sequenced expressed TCRB transcripts. Measured with immunoSEQ multiplex PCR; TCRdb has only the in-frame clones, and not every one. The sample has about 620,000 clones; 15% to 19% are singletons. The V gene's germline CDR1 is MDHEN and CDR2 SYDVKM. The CDR3 runs to 17 residues. Trimming took off 5 bases at V and 3 bases at J, with 20 bases between the two ends. The chain carries TRBV28 and TRBJ1-3; TRBD1 is a possible D gene (6 bases). This receptor was obtained from a man aged 18 to 35 in good health. The specimen sequenced was naive CD4+ T cells from blood. The CDR3 region is CASSPMGTGQRGNTIYF. The CDR3 DNA reads TGTGCCAGCAGTCCCATGGGGACCGGACAGCGTGGAAACACCATATATTTT.